This TCR beta chain was profiled in a study of T cell repertoires in cytomegalovirus infection. About the research overall: Both a matching HLA type and CMV infection were indicated by public TCR beta signatures.

This clonotype has more than one count but fewer than ten. Its matching antigen is unknown. Study-wide results and limits: The cumulative frequency of public TCR beta families distinguished individuals who carried CMV together with the relevant HLA. Clonotypes of TCR beta that were HLA-C-restricted and CMV-specific dominated the ex vivo response.

From the reads, TCRdb called clonotypes with MiXCR, one entry per CDR3 protein. The sample has 300,000 to 400,000 distinct CDR3 sequences, roughly 29% seen once; the top ten hold approximately 20%. The receptor was isolated from a human donor in good health (CMV status not recorded). Some clones in this sample may be carry-over from other donors' samples. Sequences were derived from cultured PBMCs, sampled from culture after CMV antigen stimulation.

Here the CDR3 reads CASSRGTTLYQETQYF. The CDR3 nucleotides read TGTGCCAGCAGCCGCGGGACTACCCTGTACCAAGAGACCCAGTACTTC. The genes are TRBV5-4 and TRBJ2-5; 7 bases line up with TRBD2. This CDR3 is built from 16 residues. J gave up 0 bases and V 4 bases, and 9 bases lay outside the gene matches. CDR1 SGHNT and CDR2 YYREEE come from the germline V gene (reference sequence).